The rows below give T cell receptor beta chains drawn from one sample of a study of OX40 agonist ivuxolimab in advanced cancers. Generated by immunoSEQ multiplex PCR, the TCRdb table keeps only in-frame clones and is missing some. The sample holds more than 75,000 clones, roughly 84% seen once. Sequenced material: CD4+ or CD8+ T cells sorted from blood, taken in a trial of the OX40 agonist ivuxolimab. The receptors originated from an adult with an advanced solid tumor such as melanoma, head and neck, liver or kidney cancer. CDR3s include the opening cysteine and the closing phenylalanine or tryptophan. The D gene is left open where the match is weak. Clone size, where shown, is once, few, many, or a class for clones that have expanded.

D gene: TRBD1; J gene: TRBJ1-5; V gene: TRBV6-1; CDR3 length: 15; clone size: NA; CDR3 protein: CASRPGTVRNQPQHF; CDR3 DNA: TGTGCCAGCAGGCCTGGGACAGTAAGAAATCAGCCCCAGCATTTT
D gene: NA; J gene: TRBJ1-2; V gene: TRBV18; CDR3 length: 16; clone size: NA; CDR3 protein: CASSPLRQGGFYGYTF; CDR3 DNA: TGTGCCAGCTCACCTCTAAGACAAGGAGGGTTCTATGGCTACACCTTC
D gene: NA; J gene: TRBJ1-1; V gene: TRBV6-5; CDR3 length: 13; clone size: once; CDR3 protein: CASSYDLNTEAFF; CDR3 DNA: TGTGCCAGCAGTTACGATCTGAACACTGAAGCTTTCTTT
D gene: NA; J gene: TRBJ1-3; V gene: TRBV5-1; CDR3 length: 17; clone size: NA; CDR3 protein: CASSPTSTADSGNTIYF; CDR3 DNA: TGCGCCAGCAGCCCCACCAGTACAGCCGACTCTGGAAACACCATATATTTT
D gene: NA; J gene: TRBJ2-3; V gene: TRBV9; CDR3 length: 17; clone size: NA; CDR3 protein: CASSTAWARGSTDTQYF; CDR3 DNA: TGTGCCAGCAGCACCGCCTGGGCTAGGGGGAGCACAGATACGCAGTATTTT
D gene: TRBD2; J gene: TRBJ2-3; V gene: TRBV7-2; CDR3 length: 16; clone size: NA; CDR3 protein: CASSFLAGSVTDTQYF; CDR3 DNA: TGTGCCAGCAGCTTCTTAGCGGGATCCGTCACAGATACGCAGTATTTT
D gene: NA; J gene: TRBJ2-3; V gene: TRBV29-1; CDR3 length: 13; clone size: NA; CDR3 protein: CSVEDRITDTQYF; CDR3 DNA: TGCAGCGTTGAGGACCGTATCACAGATACGCAGTATTTT
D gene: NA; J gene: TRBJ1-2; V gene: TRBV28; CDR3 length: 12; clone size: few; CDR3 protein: CASSLGHYGYTF; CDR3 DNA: TGTGCCAGCAGTTTAGGGCACTATGGCTACACCTTC
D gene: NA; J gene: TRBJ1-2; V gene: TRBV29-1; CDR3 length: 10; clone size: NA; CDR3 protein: CSVSGIGYTF; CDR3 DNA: TGCAGCGTCTCAGGGATTGGCTACACCTTC
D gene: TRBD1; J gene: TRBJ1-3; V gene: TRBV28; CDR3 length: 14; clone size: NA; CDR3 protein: CASRQGGSGNTIYF; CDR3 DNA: TGTGCCAGTAGACAGGGTGGGAGTGGAAACACCATATATTTT
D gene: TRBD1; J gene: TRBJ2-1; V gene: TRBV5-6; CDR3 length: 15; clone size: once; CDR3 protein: CASSLLQQGANEQFF; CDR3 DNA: TGTGCCAGCAGCTTGCTTCAACAGGGGGCAAATGAGCAGTTCTTC
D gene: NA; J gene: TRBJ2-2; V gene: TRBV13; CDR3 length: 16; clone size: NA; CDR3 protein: CASSRRRSVSGGELFF; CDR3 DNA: TGTGCCAGCAGCCGCCGGCGCAGCGTATCGGGCGGGGAGCTGTTTTTT
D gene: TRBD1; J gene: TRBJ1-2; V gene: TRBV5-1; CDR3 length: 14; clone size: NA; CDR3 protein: CASSLAGTGSGYTF; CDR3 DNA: TGCGCCAGCAGCTTGGCGGGGACAGGGTCCGGCTACACCTTC
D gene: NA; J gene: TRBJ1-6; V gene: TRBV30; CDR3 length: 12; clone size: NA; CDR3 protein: CSVGRDNSPLHF; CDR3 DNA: TGTAGCGTCGGCAGGGATAATTCACCCCTCCACTTT
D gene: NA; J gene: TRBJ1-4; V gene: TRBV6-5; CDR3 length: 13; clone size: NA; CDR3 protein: CASGWGLGEKLFF; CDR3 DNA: TGTGCCAGCGGCTGGGGACTAGGTGAAAAACTGTTTTTT
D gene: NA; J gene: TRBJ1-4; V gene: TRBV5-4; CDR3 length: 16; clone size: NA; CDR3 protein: CASSLGGGKRHEKLFF; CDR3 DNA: TGTGCCAGCAGCTTGGGGGGTGGAAAGCGACATGAAAAACTGTTTTTT